A selection of T cell receptor beta chains follows, all from one sample in a study of T cells in Graves' hyperthyroidism and ophthalmopathy. MiXCR, applied by TCRdb to the multiplex PCR reads, yields one record per CDR3 protein. The repertoire holds fewer than 900,000 distinct CDR3 sequences, with 15% to 20% as singletons. The source material was blood. These receptors came from a man aged 18 to 30 with Graves' hyperthyroidism. CDR3s include the opening cysteine and the closing phenylalanine or tryptophan. The order of the fields is V gene, J gene, clone size, D gene, CDR3 protein, CDR3 DNA. A D gene is named only where the DNA matches it firmly. Not all rows give a size; the values are once, few, many and, for expanded clones, a class.

TRBV20-1,TRBJ2-7,NA,TRBD2,CSAREPTSGIHYEQYF,TGCAGTGCTAGAGAACCGACTAGCGGGATTCACTACGAGCAGTACTTC
TRBV3-1,TRBJ2-5,few,TRBD1,CASSRPSTGSGETQYF,TGTGCCAGCAGCCGTCCCTCGACAGGGTCGGGAGAGACCCAGTACTTC
TRBV20-1,TRBJ2-1,many,NA,CSASKVRDEQFF,TGCAGTGCTAGCAAGGTCCGCGATGAGCAGTTCTTC
TRBV4-1,TRBJ1-2,few,NA,CASSRGRQDTAYGYTF,TGCGCCAGCAGCCGGGGTCGACAGGATACCGCCTATGGCTACACCTTC
TRBV27,TRBJ1-2,few,TRBD1,CASSSFGQGANYGYTF,TGTGCCAGCAGTTCCTTCGGACAGGGGGCCAACTATGGCTACACCTTC
TRBV9,TRBJ2-1,few,NA,CASSAFPLPSSYNEQFF,TGTGCCAGCAGCGCTTTCCCCCTACCGAGCTCCTACAATGAGCAGTTCTTC
TRBV6-1,TRBJ1-2,NA,TRBD1,CASSDPRDREGYTF,TGTGCCAGCAGTGACCCGCGGGACAGGGAGGGCTACACCTTC
TRBV28,TRBJ1-4,many,NA,CASSLLGERSNEKLFF,TGTGCCAGCAGTTTATTGGGGGAGAGGAGTAATGAAAAACTGTTTTTT
TRBV11-2,TRBJ2-1,many,NA,CASSQVGDGYNEQFF,TGTGCCAGCAGCCAGGTAGGGGACGGCTACAATGAGCAGTTCTTC
TRBV3-1,TRBJ2-7,few,NA,CASSRGPQEQYF,TGTGCCAGCAGTCGAGGACCCCAGGAGCAGTACTTC
TRBV7-3,TRBJ2-1,few,TRBD2,CASSRTSGSIYEQFF,TGTGCCAGCAGCCGGACTAGCGGGAGTATCTATGAGCAGTTCTTC
TRBV12-3/TRBV12-4,TRBJ2-5,many,NA,CASSVVGVGETQYF,TGTGCCAGCAGTGTCGTTGGAGTCGGAGAGACCCAGTACTTC
TRBV9,TRBJ2-1,NA,NA,CASSFIDSYNEQFF,TGTGCCAGCAGCTTTATAGACTCCTACAATGAGCAGTTCTTC
TRBV2,TRBJ1-2,NA,NA,CATTRVQGKGYTF,TGTGCCACCACCCGAGTGCAGGGAAAAGGCTACACCTTC
TRBV7-2,TRBJ2-1,many,NA,CASSPTGTYNEQFF,TGTGCCAGCAGCCCTACAGGGACCTACAATGAGCAGTTCTTC
TRBV2,TRBJ2-7,many,TRBD1,CASSEKGAEGEQYF,TGTGCCAGCAGTGAAAAGGGGGCGGAAGGCGAGCAGTACTTC
TRBV29-1,TRBJ2-7,few,NA,CSVGWGSGEQYF,TGCAGCGTTGGTTGGGGTTCGGGCGAGCAGTACTTC
TRBV2,TRBJ2-1,many,NA,CASSKGGAPYNEQFF,TGTGCCAGCAGCAAAGGGGGGGCTCCCTACAATGAGCAGTTCTTC
TRBV20-1,TRBJ2-7,many,TRBD1,CSGPGQGGEQYF,TGCAGTGGACCGGGACAGGGCGGCGAGCAGTACTTC
TRBV2,TRBJ1-4,many,NA,CASSPPGGKLFF,TGTGCCAGCAGCCCCCCAGGCGGAAAACTGTTTTTT
TRBV20-1,TRBJ1-1,NA,NA,CSAGREEAFF,TGCAGTGCTGGGAGGGAGGAAGCTTTCTTT
TRBV5-1,TRBJ2-1,many,NA,CASSLAKRSSYNEQFF,TGCGCCAGCAGCTTGGCCAAGCGGAGCTCCTACAATGAGCAGTTCTTC
TRBV12-3/TRBV12-4,TRBJ2-5,NA,NA,CASSNPSGQETQYF,TGTGCCAGCAGCAATCCTTCGGGGCAAGAGACCCAGTACTTC
TRBV12-3/TRBV12-4,TRBJ1-1,many,NA,CASSLAGVAGAFF,TGTGCCAGCAGTTTAGCGGGAGTAGCCGGAGCTTTCTTT
TRBV20-1,TRBJ2-5,NA,NA,CSAPRQTQETQYF,TGCAGTGCCCCCAGACAGACCCAAGAGACCCAGTACTTC
TRBV5-1,TRBJ2-6,NA,NA,CASSFQPPGAISGANVLTF,TGTGCCAGCAGCTTCCAACCGCCAGGGGCTATCTCTGGGGCCAACGTCCTGACTTTC
TRBV20-1,TRBJ2-7,NA,NA,CSAKIGLSPFYEQYF,TGCAGTGCCAAAATCGGGCTTAGCCCCTTCTACGAGCAGTACTTC
TRBV2,TRBJ1-2,NA,NA,CASTTAPLYSGYTF,TGTGCCAGCACCACGGCGCCCCTATATTCCGGCTACACCTTC
TRBV11-2,TRBJ1-2,many,TRBD1,CASSLDLGTGTGYTF,TGTGCCAGCAGCTTAGATTTAGGGACAGGGACCGGCTACACCTTC
TRBV12-3/TRBV12-4,TRBJ2-7,many,TRBD1,CASSATGDPYEQYF,TGTGCCAGCAGTGCGACAGGGGATCCCTACGAGCAGTACTTC
TRBV13,TRBJ2-1,NA,NA,CASSGTPHNEQFF,TGTGCCAGTTCAGGGACACCTCACAATGAGCAGTTCTTC
TRBV5-5,TRBJ2-3,few,NA,CASSFGQDTQYF,TGTGCCAGCAGCTTTGGGCAAGATACGCAGTATTTT
TRBV4-1,TRBJ1-2,NA,TRBD1,CASSPGTVPYGYTF,TGCGCCAGCAGCCCCGGGACAGTCCCCTATGGCTACACCTTC
TRBV7-2,TRBJ1-1,many,NA,CASSIYRDRMNTEAFF,TGTGCCAGCAGCATATATCGTGACAGAATGAACACTGAAGCTTTCTTT
TRBV15,TRBJ1-2,few,TRBD1,CATSRVPGQVSSDYTF,TGTGCCACCAGCAGAGTCCCCGGACAGGTCAGTTCTGACTACACCTTC
TRBV28,TRBJ2-1,many,TRBD1,CASSLSPKDRGKEQFF,TGTGCCAGCAGTTTATCCCCTAAGGACAGGGGGAAAGAGCAGTTCTTC
TRBV9,TRBJ2-2,NA,NA,CASMRAVTGELFF,TGTGCCAGCATGAGGGCGGTCACCGGGGAGCTGTTTTTT
TRBV24-1,TRBJ2-2,NA,NA,CATSDPTRARTGELFF,TGTGCCACCAGTGACCCTACTCGGGCCCGCACCGGGGAGCTGTTTTTT
TRBV30,TRBJ1-2,few,NA,CAWSPPGRGPSYGYTF,TGTGCCTGGAGTCCCCCTGGAAGGGGACCCTCCTATGGCTACACCTTC
TRBV6-6,TRBJ2-1,many,NA,CASSYSSGSYNEQFF,TGTGCCAGCAGTTACTCGTCCGGTTCCTACAATGAGCAGTTCTTC
TRBV19,TRBJ2-3,NA,NA,CASSANDDTQYF,TGTGCCAGTAGTGCCAACGACGATACGCAGTATTTT
TRBV28,TRBJ1-5,few,NA,CASSLASGQPQHF,TGTGCCAGCAGTTTGGCGTCAGGTCAGCCCCAGCATTTT
TRBV7-8,TRBJ1-5,NA,NA,CASSPGSRVSNQPQHF,TGTGCCAGCAGCCCGGGGTCCAGGGTTAGCAATCAGCCCCAGCATTTT
TRBV19,TRBJ1-2,NA,TRBD1,CASSTQTGGLSEKYTF,TGTGCCAGTAGTACCCAGACAGGGGGCCTCTCGGAGAAGTACACCTTC
TRBV27,TRBJ1-5,many,TRBD1,CASSFSGQANQPQHF,TGTGCCAGCAGTTTTTCGGGACAGGCTAATCAGCCCCAGCATTTT
TRBV3-1,TRBJ1-5,many,NA,CASSQEYPGGQPQHF,TGTGCCAGCAGCCAAGAATACCCCGGTGGTCAGCCCCAGCATTTT
TRBV9,TRBJ1-6,NA,NA,CASSVGNPYSPLHF,TGTGCCAGCAGCGTAGGAAACCCGTATTCACCCCTCCACTTT
TRBV3-1,TRBJ2-1,many,TRBD2,CASSSRLAGGIGNEQFF,TGTGCCAGCAGCTCCAGACTAGCGGGAGGGATAGGCAATGAGCAGTTCTTC
TRBV12-3/TRBV12-4,TRBJ2-7,many,NA,CASTIHQDEQYF,TGTGCCAGCACTATACACCAGGACGAGCAGTACTTC
TRBV19,TRBJ2-1,few,TRBD2,CASSMRKSGRAIFNEQFF,TGTGCCAGTAGTATGCGAAAGAGCGGGAGGGCCATTTTCAATGAGCAGTTCTTC
TRBV4-3,TRBJ2-1,NA,TRBD1,CASSQGTGQGNEQFF,TGCGCCAGCAGCCAAGGAACAGGACAGGGAAATGAGCAGTTCTTC
TRBV28,TRBJ1-5,many,NA,CASSPEGYSNQPQHF,TGTGCCAGCAGTCCCGAGGGGTATAGCAATCAGCCCCAGCATTTT
TRBV28,TRBJ2-3,many,NA,CASSSPGGGGTDTQYF,TGTGCCAGCAGTTCTCCGGGCGGGGGCGGCACAGATACGCAGTATTTT
TRBV5-1,TRBJ2-2,many,NA,CASSQTGPNTGELFF,TGTGCCAGCAGCCAGACAGGTCCCAACACCGGGGAGCTGTTTTTT
TRBV10-3,TRBJ2-1,many,TRBD2,CAISLAGGVEQFF,TGTGCCATCAGTCTAGCGGGAGGGGTTGAGCAGTTCTTC